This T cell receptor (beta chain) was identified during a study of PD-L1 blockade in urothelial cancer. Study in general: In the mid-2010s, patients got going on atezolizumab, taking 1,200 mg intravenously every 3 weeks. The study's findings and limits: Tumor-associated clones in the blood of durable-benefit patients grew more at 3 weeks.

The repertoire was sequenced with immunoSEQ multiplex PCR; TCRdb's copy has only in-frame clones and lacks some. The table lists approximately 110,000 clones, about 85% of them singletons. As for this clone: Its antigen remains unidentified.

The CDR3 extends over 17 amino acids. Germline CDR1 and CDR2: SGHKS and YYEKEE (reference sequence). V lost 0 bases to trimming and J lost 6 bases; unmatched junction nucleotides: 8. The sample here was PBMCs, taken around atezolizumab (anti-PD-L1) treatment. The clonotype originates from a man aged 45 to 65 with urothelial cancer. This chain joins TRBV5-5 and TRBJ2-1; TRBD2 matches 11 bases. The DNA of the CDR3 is TGTGCCAGCAGCTTGGCCCTGACTAGCGGGAAAGGCAATGAGCAGTTCTTC. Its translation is CASSLALTSGKGNEQFF.